A selection of T cell receptor beta chains follows, all from one sample in a study of T cell repertoires in cytomegalovirus infection. TCRdb called the reads again in MiXCR, with one record for every CDR3 protein. The sample contains more than 350,000 distinct CDR3 sequences, 31% of which appear only once. Sequences were obtained from PBMCs. These receptors were collected from a human donor in good health (CMV status not recorded). Some clones in this sample may be carry-over from other donors' samples. Both conserved end residues are part of each CDR3. Each record gives: CDR3 protein, CDR3 DNA, J gene, D gene, V gene, clone size. A D gene is named only where the DNA matches it firmly. Not every row has a clone size; where given, it reads once, few, many or a size class.

CDR3: CASSQDNLAGGGETQYF
DNA: TGCGCCAGCAGCCAAGATAATCTAGCGGGGGGCGGGGAGACCCAGTACTTC
J: TRBJ2-5
D: TRBD2
V: TRBV4-1
size: .

CDR3: CASSQLGGGSSYNEQFF
DNA: TGTGCCAGCAGCCAGCTGGGCGGGGGGAGCTCCTACAATGAGCAGTTCTTC
J: TRBJ2-1
D: TRBD2
V: TRBV5-6
size: .

CDR3: CAIKLTGQMNTEAFF
DNA: TGTGCCATCAAGCTCACTGGACAAATGAACACTGAAGCTTTCTTT
J: TRBJ1-1
D: .
V: TRBV11-2
size: .

CDR3: CASHRTGSTDTQYF
DNA: TGTGCCAGTCACCGGACAGGGAGCACAGATACGCAGTATTTT
J: TRBJ2-3
D: TRBD1
V: TRBV6-2/TRBV6-3
size: .

CDR3: CATSTANEQFF
DNA: TGTGCCACCTCGACGGCCAATGAGCAGTTCTTC
J: TRBJ2-1
D: .
V: TRBV10-3
size: .

CDR3: CASSYMAGVNTQYF
DNA: TGTGCCAGCAGTTACATGGCGGGGGTAAATACGCAGTATTTT
J: TRBJ2-3
D: TRBD2
V: TRBV6-5
size: .

CDR3: CASIPRADEKLFF
DNA: TGTGCCAGCATCCCCCGGGCTGACGAAAAACTGTTTTTT
J: TRBJ1-4
D: .
V: TRBV28
size: .

CDR3: CASSQGRDGATNEKLFF
DNA: TGCGCCAGCAGCCAAGGAAGGGACGGGGCAACTAATGAAAAACTGTTTTTT
J: TRBJ1-4
D: .
V: TRBV4-3
size: .

CDR3: CATQTLDEQFF
DNA: TGTGCCACCCAAACCCTAGATGAGCAGTTCTTC
J: TRBJ2-1
D: .
V: TRBV7-9
size: .

CDR3: CASSLGLSTDMQYF
DNA: TGTGCCAGTAGTCTGGGACTCAGCACAGATATGCAGTATTTT
J: TRBJ2-3
D: .
V: TRBV19
size: once

CDR3: CASSRSKETQYF
DNA: TGTGCCAGCAGCCGCAGTAAAGAGACCCAGTACTTC
J: TRBJ2-5
D: .
V: TRBV12-3/TRBV12-4
size: .

CDR3: CASSSPGQSSGNTIYF
DNA: TGTGCCAGCAGTTCTCCGGGACAGAGCTCTGGAAACACCATATATTTT
J: TRBJ1-3
D: TRBD1
V: TRBV6-5
size: few